This TCR beta chain was identified in a study of vaccination effects on CD4 cells after COVID-19. Across the study: ViraFEST expansion of antigen-specific CD4+ T cells with viral peptide pools preceded sequencing. Culturing of some 2 million PBMC per well took place with roughly 9.4 IU/ml IL-2 and around 10 ug/ml peptides.

Only a few counts were recorded for this clone. Antigen: not known. This CDR3 has 15 residues. V was clipped by 0 bases and J by 3 bases, with 11 bases between them. The germline V gene has CDR1 LGHNA and CDR2 YSLEER. TCRdb's copy holds only in-frame clones and misses some; the assay was immunoSEQ multiplex PCR. The table includes about 37,000 clones, around 79% detected once. Isolation of CD4+ T cells took place after more than 9 days of culture. None of these healthy vaccinees had been infected with SARS-CoV-2 before vaccination. Cultures got half-medium changes with IL-2 on days 3 and 7. This chain connects TRBV4-3 to TRBJ1-2; D is perhaps TRBD1 (5 bases). The source of this sequence is a human donor who received a COVID-19 vaccine. This specimen was CD4+ T cells from PBMCs cultured without peptide, taken before COVID-19 vaccination. DNA of the CDR3: TGCGCCAGCAGCCAAGATTCGGACACTGACTATGGCTACACCTTC. Amino acids: CASSQDSDTDYGYTF.